This entry lists 14 T cell receptor beta chains sequenced from one sample in a study of sequential checkpoint blockade in melanoma. The treatment here: randomized to nivolumab then ipilimumab (arm A) or the reverse (arm B). The table came from immunoSEQ multiplex PCR; TCRdb's copy has only in-frame clones and leaves some out. Altogether around 21,000 clones are present, about four fifths being singletons, with the ten largest covering over 50%. Sequences were derived from CD8+ T cells sorted from blood (inferred from file names), sampled from a patient given nivolumab and ipilimumab in sequence. These receptors originate from a human donor with melanoma.

Only one count was recorded for this clone. This rearrangement joins TRBV7-8 to TRBJ2-7, with TRBD1 matching 7 bases. Germline V gene lookup returns CDR1 SGHVS and CDR2 FQNEAQ. CDR3 size: 15 residues. V shed 1 base and J 3 bases; nucleotides not matched to a gene: 6. This CDR3 reads CASSLGAGTDYEQYF. The CDR3 DNA is TGTGCCAGCAGCTTAGGGGCAGGGACAGACTACGAGCAGTACTTC.

This rearrangement joins TRBV27 to TRBJ1-6; tentatively, D is TRBD1 (6 bases). Germline assignment: CDR1 MNHEY and CDR2 SMNVEV (reference sequence). V lost 2 bases and J 9 bases, leaving 11 bases between the germline ends. The CDR3 length is 14 residues. Written as DNA, the CDR3 is TGTGCCAGCAGTTTAGGGGGCCCAGGTTCACCCCTCCACTTT. Protein product: CASSLGGPGSPLHF.

This sequence joins TRBV5-8 and TRBJ1-2; D is unclear. This CDR3 contains 13 residues. Germline values: CDR1 SGHTS, CDR2 YDEGEE. The germline V and J ends were trimmed by 4 bases and 2 bases, with 9 bases remaining between them. The CDR3 region has the DNA TGTGCCAGCAGCCAAGGAGGGAACTATGGCTACACCTTC. Encoded protein: CASSQGGNYGYTF.

This chain uses TRBV7-9 with TRBJ2-2; perhaps TRBD1 as D (5 bases). This CDR3 comprises 17 residues. Deletions cut 4 bases from V and 3 bases from J, with 18 bases between. Germline V lookup: CDR1 SEHNR, CDR2 FQNEAQ (reference sequence). The CDR3 DNA reads TGTGCCAGCAGCTCCAAAACAGGCGACTGGGACACCGGGGAGCTGTTTTTT. It specifies CASSSKTGDWDTGELFF.

The chain recombines TRBV18 with TRBJ1-5; possibly TRBD1 for D (6 bases). This CDR3 is built from 15 residues. The V gene lost 3 bases and the J gene lost 9 bases, with 18 bases spanning the gap. CDR1 and CDR2 from the germline V gene are KGHSH and LQKENI. Written as DNA, the CDR3 is TGTGCCAGCTCACCCGGCGGGGGCGCGGATTGGCCCCAGCATTTT. It yields the protein CASSPGGGADWPQHF.

The chain is built from TRBV29-1 and TRBJ2-5, with TRBD2 matching 7 bases. Looked up from germline, CDR1 is SQVTM and CDR2 is ANQGSEA. V lost 6 bases, J lost 5 bases, and 15 bases stayed unmatched. The CDR3 consists of 15 residues. As DNA, the CDR3 is TGCAGCGTGCAGGAGCCGGGGGGTCCCAGGGAGACCCAGTACTTC. Amino acids: CSVQEPGGPRETQYF.

The chain combines TRBV14 with TRBJ2-5; 9 bases map to TRBD2. The CDR3 consists of 16 residues. The ends lost 3 bases at V and 0 bases at J; junction bases unmatched: 5. Germline assignment: CDR1 SGHDN and CDR2 FVKESK. CDR3 nucleotide sequence: TGTGCCAGCAGCCACAGACTAGCGGATTACCAAGAGACCCAGTACTTC. This codes for CASSHRLADYQETQYF.

This clone was recorded once. The CDR3: CASSLAADSNQPQHF. The DNA of the CDR3 is TGTGCCAGCAGTTTGGCCGCAGATAGCAATCAGCCCCAGCATTTT. V is TRBV27 and J is TRBJ1-5; D call uncertain. This CDR3 is 15 amino acids long. The V gene lost 3 bases and the J gene lost 0 bases, with 9 bases spanning the gap. In germline, CDR1 is MNHEY, CDR2 SMNVEV (reference sequence).

The genes are TRBV25-1 and TRBJ1-2; D gene uncertain. The CDR3 sequence is 12 residues long. With 8 bases removed from V and 4 bases from J, the gap between germline ends came to 11 bases. The germline V gene has CDR1 MGHDK and CDR2 SYGVNS. Here the CDR3 DNA reads TGTGCCAGCCTTACCGGGTCCTATGGCTACACCTTC. Amino acids: CASLTGSYGYTF.

The chain has TRBV18 and TRBJ2-3; D is perhaps TRBD2 (5 bases). Trimming pared 1 base from V and 0 bases from J, leaving 8 bases between. The germline gives CDR1 KGHSH, CDR2 LQKENI. The CDR3 is made up of 15 amino acids. The CDR3 spells CASSPREISTDTQYF. CDR3 sequence (DNA): TGTGCCAGCTCACCACGGGAGATAAGCACAGATACGCAGTATTTT.

CDR3 protein: CASSSGQTNTGELFF. DNA for the CDR3: TGTGCCAGCAGCTCGGGACAGACGAACACCGGGGAGCTGTTTTTT. The genes are TRBV7-9 and TRBJ2-2; TRBD1 agrees at 7 bases. In germline, CDR1 is SEHNR, CDR2 FQNEAQ (reference sequence). With 4 bases clipped from V and 0 bases from J, the junction kept 2 bases outside the gene matches. This CDR3 has 15 residues. Full variable domain (outside the CDR3, taken from reference TRBV7-9 and TRBJ2-2): DTGVSQNPRHKITKRGQNVTFRCDPISEHNRLYWYRQTLGQGPEFLTYFQNEAQLEKSRLLSDRFSAERPKGSFSTLEIQRTEQGDSAMYLCASSSGQTNTGELFFGEGSRLTVL.

This clone was counted between two and nine times. V gene TRBV19 combines with J gene TRBJ2-7, with a tentative D call TRBD2 (5 bases). This CDR3 is built from 13 residues. Germline CDR1 reads LNHDA; CDR2 reads SQIVND (reference sequence). The V gene lost 5 bases and the J gene lost 3 bases, with 11 bases spanning the gap. The CDR3 reads CASSSGLFYEQYF. The DNA of the CDR3 is TGTGCCAGTAGTTCCGGACTGTTCTACGAGCAGTACTTC. Full variable domain (rest looked up from reference TRBV19 and TRBJ2-7): DGGITQSPKYLFRKEGQNVTLSCEQNLNHDAMYWYRQDPGQGLRLIYYSQIVNDFQKGDIAEGYSVSREKKESFPLTVTSAQKNPTAFYLCASSSGLFYEQYFGPGTRLTVT.

The chain carries TRBV7-9 and TRBJ2-2; 7 bases are a match to TRBD1. This CDR3 comprises 15 residues. Per the germline V gene, CDR1 is SEHNR and CDR2 is FQNEAQ (reference sequence). Trimming cost V 5 bases and J 1 base; bases outside gene matches: 4. The CDR3 nucleotides read TGTGCCAGCAGCCACCGACAGGGGAACACCGGGGAGCTGTTTTTT. It codes for CASSHRQGNTGELFF.

This clone was counted between two and nine times. The CDR3 DNA sequence: TGTGCCAGTAGTGCCTGGACTAGCGGAGAGACCCAGTACTTC. It yields the protein CASSAWTSGETQYF. The rearrangement joins TRBV19 to TRBJ2-5; 10 nucleotides line up with TRBD2. V gave up 5 bases and J gave up 4 bases; unmatched junction bases: 4. The CDR3 loop spans 14 amino acids. Germline V gene sequence: CDR1 LNHDA, CDR2 SQIVND (reference sequence).